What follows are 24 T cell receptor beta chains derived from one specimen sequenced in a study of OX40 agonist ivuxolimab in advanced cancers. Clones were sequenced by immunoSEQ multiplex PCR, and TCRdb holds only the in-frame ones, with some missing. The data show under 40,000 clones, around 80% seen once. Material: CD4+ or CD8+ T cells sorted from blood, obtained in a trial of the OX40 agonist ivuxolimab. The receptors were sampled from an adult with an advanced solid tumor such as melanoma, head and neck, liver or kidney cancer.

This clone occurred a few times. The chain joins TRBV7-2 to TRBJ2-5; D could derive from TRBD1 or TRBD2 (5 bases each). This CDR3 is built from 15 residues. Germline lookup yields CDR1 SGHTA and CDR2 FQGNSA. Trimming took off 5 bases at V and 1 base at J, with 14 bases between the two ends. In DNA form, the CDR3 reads TGTGCCAGCAGCACCGGGGCTACGATCCAAGAGACCCAGTACTTC. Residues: CASSTGATIQETQYF.

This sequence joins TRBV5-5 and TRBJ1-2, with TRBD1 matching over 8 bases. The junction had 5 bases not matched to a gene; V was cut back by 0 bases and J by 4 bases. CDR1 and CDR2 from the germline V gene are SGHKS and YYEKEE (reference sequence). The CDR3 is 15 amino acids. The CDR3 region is CASSLGQGWGYGYTF. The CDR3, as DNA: TGTGCCAGCAGCTTGGGACAGGGGTGGGGCTATGGCTACACCTTC. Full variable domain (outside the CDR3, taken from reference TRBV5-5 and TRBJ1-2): DAGVTQSPTHLIKTRGQQVTLRCSPISGHKSVSWYQQVLGQGPQFIFQYYEKEERGRGNFPDRFSARQFPNYSSELNVNALLLGDSALYLCASSLGQGWGYGYTFGSGTRLTVV.

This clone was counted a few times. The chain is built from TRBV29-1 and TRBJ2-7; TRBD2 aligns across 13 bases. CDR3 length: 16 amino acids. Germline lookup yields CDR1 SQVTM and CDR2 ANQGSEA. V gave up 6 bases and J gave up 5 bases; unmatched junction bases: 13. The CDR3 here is CSVARLAGGQPHEQYF. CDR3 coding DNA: TGCAGCGTGGCCCGACTAGCGGGAGGCCAACCCCACGAGCAGTACTTC.

Written as DNA, the CDR3 is TGTGCCAGCAGCTCCGATCCGACAGGGTCCTACGAGCAGTACTTC. The encoded protein is CASSSDPTGSYEQYF. V gene TRBV7-2 combines with J gene TRBJ2-7; 7 bases agree with TRBD1. The V segment lost 4 bases and the J segment 1 base; nucleotides outside the gene matches: 7. Germline CDR1 reads SGHTA; CDR2 reads FQGNSA. This CDR3 has 15 amino acids. Using reference TRBV7-2 and TRBJ2-7 for the parts outside the CDR3, the full variable domain is GAGVSQSPSNKVTEKGKDVELRCDPISGHTALYWYRQSLGQGLEFLIYFQGNSAPDKSGLPSDRFSAERTGGSVSTLTIQRTQQEDSAVYLCASSSDPTGSYEQYFGPGTRLTVT.

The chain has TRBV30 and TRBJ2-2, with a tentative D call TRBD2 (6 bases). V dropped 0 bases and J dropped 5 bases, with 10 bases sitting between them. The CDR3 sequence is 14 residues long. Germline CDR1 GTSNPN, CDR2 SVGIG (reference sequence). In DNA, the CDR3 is TGTGCCTGGAGTGTACTTCGGGGGACCGGGGAGCTGTTTTTT. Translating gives CAWSVLRGTGELFF.

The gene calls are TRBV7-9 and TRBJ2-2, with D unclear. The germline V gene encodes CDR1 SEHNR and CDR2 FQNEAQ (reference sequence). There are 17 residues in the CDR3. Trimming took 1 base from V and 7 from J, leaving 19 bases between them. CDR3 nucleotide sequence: TGTGCCAGCAGCTTAGGAAGAACACCCTTTTTCGGCGGGGAGCTGTTTTTT. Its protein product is CASSLGRTPFFGGELFF.

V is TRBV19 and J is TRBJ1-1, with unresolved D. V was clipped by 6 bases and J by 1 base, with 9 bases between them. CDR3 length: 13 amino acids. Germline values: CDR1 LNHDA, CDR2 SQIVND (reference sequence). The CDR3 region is CASSLRENTEAFF. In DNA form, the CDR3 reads TGTGCCAGTAGCCTAAGGGAGAACACTGAAGCTTTCTTT.

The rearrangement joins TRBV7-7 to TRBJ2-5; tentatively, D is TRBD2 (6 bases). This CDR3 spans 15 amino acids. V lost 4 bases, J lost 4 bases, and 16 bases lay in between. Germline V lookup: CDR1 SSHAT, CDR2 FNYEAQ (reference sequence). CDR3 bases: TGTGCCAGCAGCTCAATAGCGGAAAGTAGAGAGACCCAGTACTTC. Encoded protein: CASSSIAESRETQYF.

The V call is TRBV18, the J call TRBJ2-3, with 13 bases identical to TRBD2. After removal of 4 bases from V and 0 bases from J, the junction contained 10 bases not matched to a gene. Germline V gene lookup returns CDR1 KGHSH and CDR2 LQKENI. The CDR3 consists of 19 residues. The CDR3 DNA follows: TGTGCCAGCTCACGACCGGGAACTAGCGGGAGGGCTAGCACAGATACGCAGTATTTT. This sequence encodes CASSRPGTSGRASTDTQYF.

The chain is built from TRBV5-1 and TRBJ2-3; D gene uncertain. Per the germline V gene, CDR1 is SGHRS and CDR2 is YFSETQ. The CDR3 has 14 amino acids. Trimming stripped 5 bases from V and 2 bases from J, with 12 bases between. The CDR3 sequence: CASSRQAFTDTQYF. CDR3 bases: TGCGCCAGCAGTCGTCAGGCTTTCACAGATACGCAGTATTTT.

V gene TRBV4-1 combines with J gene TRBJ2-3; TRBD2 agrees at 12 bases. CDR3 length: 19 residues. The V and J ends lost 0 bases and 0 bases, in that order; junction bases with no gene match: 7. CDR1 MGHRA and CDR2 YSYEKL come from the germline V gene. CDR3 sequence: CASSQDSGLAGVSTDTQYF. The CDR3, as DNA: TGCGCCAGCAGCCAAGATTCGGGACTAGCGGGCGTTAGCACAGATACGCAGTATTTT.

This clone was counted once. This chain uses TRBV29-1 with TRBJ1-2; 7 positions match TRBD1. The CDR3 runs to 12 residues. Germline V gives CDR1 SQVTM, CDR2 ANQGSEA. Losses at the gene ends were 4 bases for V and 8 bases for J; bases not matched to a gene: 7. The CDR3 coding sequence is TGCAGCGTTGGGGCAGGGACAGAAGGCTACACCTTC. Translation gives CSVGAGTEGYTF.

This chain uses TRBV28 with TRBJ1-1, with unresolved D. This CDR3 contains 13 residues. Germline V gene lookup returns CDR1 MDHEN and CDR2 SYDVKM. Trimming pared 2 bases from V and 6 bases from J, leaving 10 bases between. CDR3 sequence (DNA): TGTGCCAGCAGTTTAAGAGAGCCCCCTGAAGCTTTCTTT. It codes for CASSLREPPEAFF.

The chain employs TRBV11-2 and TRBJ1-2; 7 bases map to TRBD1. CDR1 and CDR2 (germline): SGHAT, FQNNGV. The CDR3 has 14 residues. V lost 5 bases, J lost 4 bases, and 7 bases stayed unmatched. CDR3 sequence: CASSLGAGGYGYTF. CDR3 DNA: TGTGCCAGCAGCCTGGGGGCAGGGGGCTATGGCTACACCTTC.

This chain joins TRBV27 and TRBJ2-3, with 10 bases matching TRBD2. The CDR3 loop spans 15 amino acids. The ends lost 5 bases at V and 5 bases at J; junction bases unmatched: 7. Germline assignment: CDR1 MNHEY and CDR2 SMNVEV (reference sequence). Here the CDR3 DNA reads TGTGCCAGCAGTCCGCGAGCGGGAGGGAAAGATACGCAGTATTTT. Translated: CASSPRAGGKDTQYF.

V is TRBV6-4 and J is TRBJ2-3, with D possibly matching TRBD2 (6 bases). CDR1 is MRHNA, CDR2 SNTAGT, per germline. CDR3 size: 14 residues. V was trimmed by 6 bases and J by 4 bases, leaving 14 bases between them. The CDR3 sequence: CASSLGGSSDTQYF. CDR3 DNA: TGTGCCAGCAGCCTCGGAGGGAGCTCAGATACGCAGTATTTT.

The CDR3 loop reads CAISESGDISEQYF. CDR3 DNA sequence: TGTGCCATCAGTGAGTCGGGGGACATCAGCGAGCAGTACTTC. The chain employs TRBV10-3 and TRBJ2-7, with D possibly matching TRBD1 (6 bases). Per germline, CDR1 ENHRY and CDR2 SYGVKD. Between the trimmed V and J ends, which lost 0 bases and 6 bases, there was a span of 12 bases. The CDR3 is 14 residues long.

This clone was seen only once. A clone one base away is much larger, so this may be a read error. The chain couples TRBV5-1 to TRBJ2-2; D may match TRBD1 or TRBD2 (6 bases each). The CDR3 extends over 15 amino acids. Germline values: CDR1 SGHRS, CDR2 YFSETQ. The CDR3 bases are TGCGCCAGCAGCTTTGACAGCCCGGGGGCCGGGAAGCTGTTTTTT. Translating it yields CASSFDSPGAGKLFF.

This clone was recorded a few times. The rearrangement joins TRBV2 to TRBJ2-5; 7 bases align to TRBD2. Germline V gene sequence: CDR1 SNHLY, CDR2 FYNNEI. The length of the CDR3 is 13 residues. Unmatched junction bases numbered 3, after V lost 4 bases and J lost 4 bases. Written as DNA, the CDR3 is TGTGCCAGCAGTGTCATAGCGGGAGAGACCCAGTACTTC. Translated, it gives CASSVIAGETQYF.

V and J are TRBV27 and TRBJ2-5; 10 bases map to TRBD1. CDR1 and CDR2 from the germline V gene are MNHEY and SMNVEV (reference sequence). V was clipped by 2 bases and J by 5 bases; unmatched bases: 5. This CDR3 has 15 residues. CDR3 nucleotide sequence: TGTGCCAGCAGTTTACGGGACAGGGGATGGGAGACCCAGTACTTC. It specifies CASSLRDRGWETQYF.

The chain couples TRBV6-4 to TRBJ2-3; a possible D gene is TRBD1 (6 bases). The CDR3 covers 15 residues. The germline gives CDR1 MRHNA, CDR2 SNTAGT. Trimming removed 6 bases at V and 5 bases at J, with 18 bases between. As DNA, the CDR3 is TGTGCCAGCAGCCCGCAGGGGTTTAAAGGAGATACGCAGTATTTT. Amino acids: CASSPQGFKGDTQYF.

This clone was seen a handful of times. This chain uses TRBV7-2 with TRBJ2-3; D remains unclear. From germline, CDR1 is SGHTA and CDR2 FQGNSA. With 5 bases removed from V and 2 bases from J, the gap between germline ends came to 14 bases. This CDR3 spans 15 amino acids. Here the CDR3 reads CASSPRAGTTDTQYF. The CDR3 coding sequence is TGTGCCAGCAGCCCACGGGCTGGAACCACAGATACGCAGTATTTT.

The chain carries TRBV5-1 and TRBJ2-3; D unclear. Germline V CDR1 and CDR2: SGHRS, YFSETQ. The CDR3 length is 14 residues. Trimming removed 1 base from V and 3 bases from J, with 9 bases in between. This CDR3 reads CASSLSSPTDTQYF. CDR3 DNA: TGCGCCAGCAGCTTGTCATCTCCGACAGATACGCAGTATTTT.

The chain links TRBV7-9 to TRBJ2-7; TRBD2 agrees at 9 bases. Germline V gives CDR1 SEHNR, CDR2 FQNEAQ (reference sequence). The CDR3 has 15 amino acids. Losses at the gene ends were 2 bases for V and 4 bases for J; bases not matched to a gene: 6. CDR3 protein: CASSLRPTSGYEQYF. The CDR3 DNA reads TGTGCCAGCAGCTTACGACCGACTAGCGGTTACGAGCAGTACTTC.